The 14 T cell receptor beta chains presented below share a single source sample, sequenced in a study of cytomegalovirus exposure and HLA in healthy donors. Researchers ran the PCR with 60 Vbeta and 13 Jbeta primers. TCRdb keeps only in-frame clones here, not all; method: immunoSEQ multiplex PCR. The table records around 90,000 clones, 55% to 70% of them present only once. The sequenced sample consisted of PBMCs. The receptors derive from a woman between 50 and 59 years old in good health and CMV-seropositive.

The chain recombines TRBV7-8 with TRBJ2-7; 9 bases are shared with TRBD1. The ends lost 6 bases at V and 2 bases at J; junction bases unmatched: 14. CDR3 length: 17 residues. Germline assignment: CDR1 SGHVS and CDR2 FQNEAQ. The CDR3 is CASRQGLTGTGTYEQYF. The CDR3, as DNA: TGTGCCAGCAGACAAGGGTTAACCGGGACAGGGACCTACGAGCAGTACTTC. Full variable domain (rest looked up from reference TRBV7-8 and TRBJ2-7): GAGVSQSPRYKVAKRGQDVALRCDPISGHVSLFWYQQALGQGPEFLTYFQNEAQLDKSGLPSDRFFAERPEGSVSTLKIQRTQQEDSAVYLCASRQGLTGTGTYEQYFGPGTRLTVT.

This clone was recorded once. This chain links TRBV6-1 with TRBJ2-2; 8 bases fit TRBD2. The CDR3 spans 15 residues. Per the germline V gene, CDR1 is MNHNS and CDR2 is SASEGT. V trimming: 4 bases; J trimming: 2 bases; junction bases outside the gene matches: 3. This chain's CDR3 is CASSAGLANTGELFF. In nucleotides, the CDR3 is TGTGCCAGCAGTGCAGGACTAGCAAACACCGGGGAGCTGTTTTTT.

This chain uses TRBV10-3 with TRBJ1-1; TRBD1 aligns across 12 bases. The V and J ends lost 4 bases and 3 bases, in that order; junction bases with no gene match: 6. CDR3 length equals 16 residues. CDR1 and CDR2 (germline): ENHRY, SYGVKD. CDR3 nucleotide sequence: TGTGCCATCAGTGTGGGAGGGGACAGGGGGCACACTGAAGCTTTCTTT. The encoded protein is CAISVGGDRGHTEAFF.

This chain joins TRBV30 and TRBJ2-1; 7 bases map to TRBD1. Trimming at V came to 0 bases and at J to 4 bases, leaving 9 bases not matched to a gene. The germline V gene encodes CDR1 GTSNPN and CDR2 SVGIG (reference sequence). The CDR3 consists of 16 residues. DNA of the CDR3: TGTGCCTGGAGTGTAGTAAGGGCAGGGGGTTACAATGAGCAGTTCTTC. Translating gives CAWSVVRAGGYNEQFF.

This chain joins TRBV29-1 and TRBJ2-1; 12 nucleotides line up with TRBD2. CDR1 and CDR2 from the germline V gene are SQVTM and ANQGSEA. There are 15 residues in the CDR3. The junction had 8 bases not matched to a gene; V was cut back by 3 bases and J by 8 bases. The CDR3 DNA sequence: TGCAGCGTTGACCCCGGGACTAGCGGGCCCTATGAGCAGTTCTTC. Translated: CSVDPGTSGPYEQFF.

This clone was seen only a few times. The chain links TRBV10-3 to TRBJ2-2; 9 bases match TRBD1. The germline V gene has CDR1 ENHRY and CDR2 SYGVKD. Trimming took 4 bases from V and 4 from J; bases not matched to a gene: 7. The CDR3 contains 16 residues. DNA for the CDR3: TGTGCCATCAGTGCAGGGACAGGGAAAGGCACCGGGGAGCTGTTTTTT. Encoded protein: CAISAGTGKGTGELFF.

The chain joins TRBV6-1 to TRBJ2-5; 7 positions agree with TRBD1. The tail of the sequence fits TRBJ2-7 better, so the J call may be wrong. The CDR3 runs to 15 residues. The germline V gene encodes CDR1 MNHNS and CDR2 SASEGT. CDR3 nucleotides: TGTGCCAGCAGTGTCTGGGACAGAAGCTCCTACGAGCAGTACTTC. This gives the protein CASSVWDRSSYEQYF.

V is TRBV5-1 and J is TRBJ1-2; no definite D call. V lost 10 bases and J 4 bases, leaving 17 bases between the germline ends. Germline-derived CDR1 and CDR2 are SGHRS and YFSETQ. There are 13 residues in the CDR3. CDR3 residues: CASRKEAAYGYTF. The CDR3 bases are TGCGCCTCCCGAAAGGAAGCGGCCTATGGCTACACCTTC.

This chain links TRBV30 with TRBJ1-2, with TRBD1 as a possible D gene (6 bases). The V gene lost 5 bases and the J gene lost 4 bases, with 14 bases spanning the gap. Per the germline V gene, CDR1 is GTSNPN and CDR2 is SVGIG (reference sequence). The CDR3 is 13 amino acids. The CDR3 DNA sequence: TGTGCCTGGCAACAGGGAAAGGCCTATGGCTACACCTTC. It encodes CAWQQGKAYGYTF.

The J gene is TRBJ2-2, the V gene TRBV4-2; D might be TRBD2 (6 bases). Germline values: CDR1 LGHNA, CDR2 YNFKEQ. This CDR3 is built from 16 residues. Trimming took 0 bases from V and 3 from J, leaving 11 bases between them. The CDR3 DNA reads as TGTGCCAGCAGCCAAGATCCTGGCGGGGACACCGGGGAGCTGTTTTTT. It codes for CASSQDPGGDTGELFF.

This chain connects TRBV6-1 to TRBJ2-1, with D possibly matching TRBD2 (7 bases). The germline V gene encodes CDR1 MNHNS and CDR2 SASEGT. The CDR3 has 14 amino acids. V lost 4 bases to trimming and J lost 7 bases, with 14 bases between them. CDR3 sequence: CASSGGGLLNEQFF. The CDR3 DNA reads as TGTGCCAGCAGTGGGGGGGGCCTTCTAAATGAGCAGTTCTTC.

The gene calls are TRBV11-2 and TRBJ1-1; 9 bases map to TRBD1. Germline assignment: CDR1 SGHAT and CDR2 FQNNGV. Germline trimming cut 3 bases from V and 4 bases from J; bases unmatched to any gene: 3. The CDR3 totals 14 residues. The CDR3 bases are TGTGCCAGCAGCTTTGTGACAGGGGGCACTGAAGCTTTCTTT. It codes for CASSFVTGGTEAFF. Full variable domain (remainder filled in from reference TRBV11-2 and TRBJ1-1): EAGVAQSPRYKIIEKRQSVAFWCNPISGHATLYWYQQILGQGPKLLIQFQNNGVVDDSQLPKDRFSAERLKGVDSTLKIQPAKLEDSAVYLCASSFVTGGTEAFFGQGTRLTVV.

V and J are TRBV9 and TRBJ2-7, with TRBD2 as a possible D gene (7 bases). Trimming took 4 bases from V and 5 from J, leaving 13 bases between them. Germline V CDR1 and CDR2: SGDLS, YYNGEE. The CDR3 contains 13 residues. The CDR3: CASSYGGQDEQYF. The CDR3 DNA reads TGTGCCAGCAGCTACGGGGGGCAGGACGAGCAGTACTTC.

The CDR3 nucleotides are TGTGCCAGCAGTGACTCATTGAGCGGGGGTGTCAATGAGCAGTTCTTC. This encodes CASSDSLSGGVNEQFF. V usage is TRBV6-4 and J usage is TRBJ2-1; 8 positions agree with TRBD2. Germline V gives CDR1 MRHNA, CDR2 SNTAGT. The CDR3 is 16 residues long. J was trimmed by 6 bases and V by 0 bases; bases with no gene match: 7.